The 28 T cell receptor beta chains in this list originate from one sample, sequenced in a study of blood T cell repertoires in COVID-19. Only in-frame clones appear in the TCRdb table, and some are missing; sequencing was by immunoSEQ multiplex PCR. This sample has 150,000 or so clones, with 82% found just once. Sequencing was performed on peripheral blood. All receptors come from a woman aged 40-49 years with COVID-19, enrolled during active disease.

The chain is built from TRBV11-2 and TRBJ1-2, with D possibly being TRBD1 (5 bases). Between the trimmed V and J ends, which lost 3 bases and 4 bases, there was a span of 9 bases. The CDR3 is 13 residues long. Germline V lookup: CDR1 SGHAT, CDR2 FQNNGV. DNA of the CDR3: TGTGCCAGCAGCTTTACAGGTTCCTATGGCTACACCTTC. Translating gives CASSFTGSYGYTF.

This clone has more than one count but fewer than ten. CDR3 DNA sequence: TGTGCCAGCAGCAGGACAGGGATTTTAACTGAAGCTTTCTTT. As protein: CASSRTGILTEAFF. The chain has TRBV7-8 and TRBJ1-1; TRBD1 matches 8 bases. The CDR3 sequence is 14 residues long. Germline CDR1 reads SGHVS; CDR2 reads FQNEAQ. The junction had 7 bases not matched to a gene; V was cut back by 5 bases and J by 5 bases.

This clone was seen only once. The CDR3 nucleotides are TGTGCCACCAGCAGAGATCCAGGAGGATCCCTCGAGCAGTACGTC. Protein sequence: CATSRDPGGSLEQYV. The chain has TRBV15 and TRBJ2-7, with TRBD2 as a possible D gene (5 bases). Trimming pared 0 bases from V and 6 bases from J, leaving 15 bases between. The CDR3 spans 15 residues. CDR1 LNHNV and CDR2 YYDKDF come from the germline V gene (reference sequence).

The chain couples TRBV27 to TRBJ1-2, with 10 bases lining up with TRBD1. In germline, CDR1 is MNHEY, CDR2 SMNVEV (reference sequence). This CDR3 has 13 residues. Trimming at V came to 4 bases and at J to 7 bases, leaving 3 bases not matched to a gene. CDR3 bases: TGTGCCAGCAGTTCAGACAGGGGGCTTGGCTACACCTTC. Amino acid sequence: CASSSDRGLGYTF.

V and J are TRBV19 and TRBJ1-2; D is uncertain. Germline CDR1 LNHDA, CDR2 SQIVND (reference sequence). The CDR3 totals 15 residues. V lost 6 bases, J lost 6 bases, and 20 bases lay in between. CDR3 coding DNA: TGTGCCAGTAGCGTACCATTCTCCGACTTACATGGCTACACCTTC. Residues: CASSVPFSDLHGYTF.

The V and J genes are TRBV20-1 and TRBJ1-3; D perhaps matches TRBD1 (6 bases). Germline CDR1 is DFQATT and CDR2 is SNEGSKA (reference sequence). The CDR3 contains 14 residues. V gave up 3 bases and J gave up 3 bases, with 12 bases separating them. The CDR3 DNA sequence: TGCAGTGCTAGTGAGGGGGGGGGTGGAAACACCATATATTTT. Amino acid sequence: CSASEGGGGNTIYF.

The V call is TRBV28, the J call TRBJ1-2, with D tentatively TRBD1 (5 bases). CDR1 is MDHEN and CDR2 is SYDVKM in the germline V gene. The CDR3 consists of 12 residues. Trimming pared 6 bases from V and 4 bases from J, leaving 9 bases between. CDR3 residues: CASRDSLYGYTF. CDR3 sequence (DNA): TGTGCCAGCAGAGACAGTCTCTATGGCTACACCTTC.

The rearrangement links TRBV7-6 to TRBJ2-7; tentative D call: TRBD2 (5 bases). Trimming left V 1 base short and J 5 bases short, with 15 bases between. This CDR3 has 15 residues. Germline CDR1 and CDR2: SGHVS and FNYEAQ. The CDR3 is CASSLEFSLANEQYF. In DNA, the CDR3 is TGTGCCAGCAGCTTAGAATTCAGTCTAGCTAACGAGCAGTACTTC.

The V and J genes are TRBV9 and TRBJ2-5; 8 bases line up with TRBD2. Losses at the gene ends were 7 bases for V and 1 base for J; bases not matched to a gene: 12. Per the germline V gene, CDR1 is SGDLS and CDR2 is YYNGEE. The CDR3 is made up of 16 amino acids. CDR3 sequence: CASGAGDRPSQETQYF. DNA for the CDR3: TGTGCCAGCGGAGCGGGAGACCGTCCATCCCAAGAGACCCAGTACTTC. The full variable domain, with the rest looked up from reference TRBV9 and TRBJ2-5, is DSGVTQTPKHLITATGQRVTLRCSPRSGDLSVYWYQQSLDQGLQFLIQYYNGEERAKGNILERFSAQQFPDLHSELNLSSLELGDSALYFCASGAGDRPSQETQYFGPGTRLLVL.

CDR3 sequence reads: CSVAPAGTEAFF. The CDR3, as DNA: TGCAGCGTTGCCCCAGCGGGCACTGAAGCTTTCTTT. The chain links TRBV29-1 to TRBJ1-1; D uncertain. There are 12 residues in the CDR3. Germline V gene sequence: CDR1 SQVTM, CDR2 ANQGSEA. Trimming pared 4 bases from V and 4 bases from J, leaving 10 bases between.

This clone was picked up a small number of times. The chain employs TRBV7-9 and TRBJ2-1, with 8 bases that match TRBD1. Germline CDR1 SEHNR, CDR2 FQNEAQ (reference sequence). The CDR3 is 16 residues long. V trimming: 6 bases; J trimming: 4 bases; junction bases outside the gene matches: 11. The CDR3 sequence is CASRIEGGQEYNEQFF. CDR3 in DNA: TGTGCCAGCAGAATAGAGGGGGGACAGGAATACAATGAGCAGTTCTTC.

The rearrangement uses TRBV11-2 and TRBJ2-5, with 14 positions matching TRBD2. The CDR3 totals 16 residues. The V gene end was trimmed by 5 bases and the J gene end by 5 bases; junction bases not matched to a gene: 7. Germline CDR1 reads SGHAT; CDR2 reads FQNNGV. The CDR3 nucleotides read TGTGCCAGCAGCGCCGGGACTAGCGGGAGTCGGGAGACCCAGTACTTC. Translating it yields CASSAGTSGSRETQYF.

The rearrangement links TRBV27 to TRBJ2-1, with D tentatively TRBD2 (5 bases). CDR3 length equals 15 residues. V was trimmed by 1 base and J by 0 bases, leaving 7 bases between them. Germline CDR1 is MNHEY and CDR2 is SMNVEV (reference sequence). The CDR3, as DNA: TGTGCCAGCAGTTTATGGCGGGCCTCCTACAATGAGCAGTTCTTC. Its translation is CASSLWRASYNEQFF.

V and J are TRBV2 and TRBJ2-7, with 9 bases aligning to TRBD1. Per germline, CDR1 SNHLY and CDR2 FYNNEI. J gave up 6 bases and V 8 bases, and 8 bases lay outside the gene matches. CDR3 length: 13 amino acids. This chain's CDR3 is CASLQQGAPEQYF. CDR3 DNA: TGTGCCAGCTTACAACAGGGGGCGCCCGAGCAGTACTTC.

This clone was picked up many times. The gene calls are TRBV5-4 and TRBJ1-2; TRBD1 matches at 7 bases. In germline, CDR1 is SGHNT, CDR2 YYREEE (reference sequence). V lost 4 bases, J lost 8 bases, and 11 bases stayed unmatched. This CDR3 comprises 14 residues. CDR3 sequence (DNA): TGTGCCAGCAGCCCCGGTGTGCAGGGGGGCGGCTACACCTTC. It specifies CASSPGVQGGGYTF.

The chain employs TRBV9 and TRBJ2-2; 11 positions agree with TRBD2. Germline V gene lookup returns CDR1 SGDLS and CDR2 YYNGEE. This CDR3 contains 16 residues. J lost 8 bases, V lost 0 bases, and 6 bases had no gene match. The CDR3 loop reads CASSVATSGSLGELFF. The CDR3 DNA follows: TGTGCCAGCAGCGTAGCTACTAGCGGGAGTCTGGGGGAGCTGTTTTTT. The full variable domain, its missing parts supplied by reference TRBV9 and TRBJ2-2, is DSGVTQTPKHLITATGQRVTLRCSPRSGDLSVYWYQQSLDQGLQFLIQYYNGEERAKGNILERFSAQQFPDLHSELNLSSLELGDSALYFCASSVATSGSLGELFFGEGSRLTVL.

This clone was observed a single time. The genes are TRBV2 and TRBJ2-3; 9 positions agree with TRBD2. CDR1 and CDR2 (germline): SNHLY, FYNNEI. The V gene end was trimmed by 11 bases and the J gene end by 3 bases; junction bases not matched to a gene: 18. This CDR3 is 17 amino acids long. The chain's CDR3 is CARGAAPAGGMTDTQYF. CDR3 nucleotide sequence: TGTGCCCGAGGGGCAGCCCCAGCGGGAGGAATGACAGATACGCAGTATTTT.

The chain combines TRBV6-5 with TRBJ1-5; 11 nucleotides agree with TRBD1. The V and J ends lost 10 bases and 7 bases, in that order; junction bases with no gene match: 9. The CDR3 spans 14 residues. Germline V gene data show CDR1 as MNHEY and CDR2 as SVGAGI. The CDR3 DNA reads TGTGCCACCACGGGGACAGGGGGTTGGCAGCCCCAGCATTTT. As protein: CATTGTGGWQPQHF.

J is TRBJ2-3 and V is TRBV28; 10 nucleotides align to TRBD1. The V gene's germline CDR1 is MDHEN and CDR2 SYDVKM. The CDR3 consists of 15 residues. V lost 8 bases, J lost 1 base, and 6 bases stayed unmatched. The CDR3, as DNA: TGTGCCAGCGGGGAGACAGGGGGCCGCACAGATACGCAGTATTTT. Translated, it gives CASGETGGRTDTQYF.

The CDR3 loop reads CASSLYRVNTEAFF. CDR3 bases: TGTGCCAGCAGCCTTTACAGGGTGAACACTGAAGCTTTCTTT. The genes are TRBV5-6 and TRBJ1-1, with a possible D match to TRBD1 (6 bases). There are 14 residues in the CDR3. V lost 4 bases to trimming and J lost 0 bases, with 10 bases between them. Germline lookup yields CDR1 SGHDT and CDR2 YYEEEE. Full variable domain (rest looked up from reference TRBV5-6 and TRBJ1-1): DAGVTQSPTHLIKTRGQQVTLRCSPKSGHDTVSWYQQALGQGPQFIFQYYEEEERQRGNFPDRFSGHQFPNYSSELNVNALLLGDSALYLCASSLYRVNTEAFFGQGTRLTVV.

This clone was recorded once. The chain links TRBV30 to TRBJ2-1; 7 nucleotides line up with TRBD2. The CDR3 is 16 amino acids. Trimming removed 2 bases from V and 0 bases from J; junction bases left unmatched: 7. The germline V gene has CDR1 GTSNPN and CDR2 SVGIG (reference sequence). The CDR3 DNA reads TGTGCCTGGAGTCTGTCGTGGGACTACTCCTACAATGAGCAGTTCTTC. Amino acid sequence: CAWSLSWDYSYNEQFF.

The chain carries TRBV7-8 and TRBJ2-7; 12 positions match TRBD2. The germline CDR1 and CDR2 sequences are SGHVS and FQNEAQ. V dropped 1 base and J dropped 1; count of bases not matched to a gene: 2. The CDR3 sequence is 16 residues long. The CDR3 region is CASSLGLAGESYEQYF. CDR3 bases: TGTGCCAGCAGCTTAGGACTAGCGGGAGAATCCTACGAGCAGTACTTC.

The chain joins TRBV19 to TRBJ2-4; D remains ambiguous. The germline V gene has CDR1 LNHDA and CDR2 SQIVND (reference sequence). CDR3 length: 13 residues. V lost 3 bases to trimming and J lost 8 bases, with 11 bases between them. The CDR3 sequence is CASSISHPDIQYF. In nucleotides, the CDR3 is TGTGCCAGTAGTATCTCCCATCCGGACATTCAGTACTTC.

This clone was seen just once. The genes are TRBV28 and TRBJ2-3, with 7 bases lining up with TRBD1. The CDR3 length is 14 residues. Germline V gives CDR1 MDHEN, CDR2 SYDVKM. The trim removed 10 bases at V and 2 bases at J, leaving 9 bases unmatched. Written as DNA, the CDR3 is TGTGCCACCCAAGGGGGACAGCCCACAGATACGCAGTATTTT. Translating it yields CATQGGQPTDTQYF. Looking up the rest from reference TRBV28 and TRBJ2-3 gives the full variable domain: DVKVTQSSRYLVKRTGEKVFLECVQDMDHENMFWYRQDPGLGLRLIYFSYDVKMKEKGDIPEGYSVSREKKERFSLILESASTNQTSMYLCATQGGQPTDTQYFGPGTRLTVL.

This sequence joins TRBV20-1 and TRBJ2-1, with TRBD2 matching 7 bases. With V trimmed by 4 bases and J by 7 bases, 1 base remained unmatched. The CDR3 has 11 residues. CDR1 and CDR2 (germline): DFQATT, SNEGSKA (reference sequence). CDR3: CSATGGNEQFF. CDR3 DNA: TGCAGTGCTACCGGGGGGAATGAGCAGTTCTTC.

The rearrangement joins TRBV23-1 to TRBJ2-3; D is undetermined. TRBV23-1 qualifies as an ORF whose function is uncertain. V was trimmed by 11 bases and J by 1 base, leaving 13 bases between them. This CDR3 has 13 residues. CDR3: CAFRGSGTDTQYF. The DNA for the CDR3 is TGCGCCTTCAGAGGAAGCGGCACAGATACGCAGTATTTT.

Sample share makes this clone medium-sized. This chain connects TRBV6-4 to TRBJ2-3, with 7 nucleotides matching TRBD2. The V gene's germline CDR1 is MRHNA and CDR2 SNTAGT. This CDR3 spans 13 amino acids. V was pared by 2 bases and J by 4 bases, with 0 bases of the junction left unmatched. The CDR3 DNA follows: TGTGCCAGCAGTGACGGGGGGGCAGATACGCAGTATTTT. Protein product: CASSDGGADTQYF.

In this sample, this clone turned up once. Here the CDR3 DNA reads TGTGCCAGCAGCCATTTGGGAGGGTCCGATGGCTACACCTTC. Encoded protein: CASSHLGGSDGYTF. The chain is built from TRBV11-2 and TRBJ1-2, with D unclear. Trimming left V 5 bases short and J 6 bases short, with 16 bases between. Per germline, CDR1 SGHAT and CDR2 FQNNGV. This CDR3 comprises 14 residues.